Listed below are T cell receptor beta chains from one sample, sequenced in a study of technical replicates of blood from several donors. Libraries were prepared by immunoSEQ multiplex PCR; TCRdb keeps only in-frame clonotypes and omits some of them. This sample carries 75,000 to 80,000 clones, 94% of them seen once, and the ten largest clones take 0.39%. The sample comprised T cells isolated from PBMCs. Every receptor here comes from a human donor in good health. CDR3s include the opening cysteine and the closing phenylalanine or tryptophan. D genes are given only for firm matches. Not every row has a clone size; where given, it reads once, few, many or a size class.

d_call | clone_size | j_call | v_call | cdr3_nt | cdr3_aa
. | . | TRBJ2-5 | TRBV28 | TGTGCCAGCAGTGCGGTGGCGGGAGAGACCCAGTACTTC | CASSAVAGETQYF
TRBD1 | . | TRBJ1-4 | TRBV6-1 | TGTGCCAGTAGACCCGGGACAGTGATTAATGAAAAACTGTTTTTT | CASRPGTVINEKLFF
TRBD2 | . | TRBJ2-5 | TRBV7-9 | TGTGCCAGCAGCTTAGCTGGGGGGGTAGCGGAGACCCAGTACTTC | CASSLAGGVAETQYF
. | . | TRBJ1-2 | TRBV29-1 | TGCAGCGTTGAGAGGTCCTATGGCTACACCTTC | CSVERSYGYTF
TRBD2 | . | TRBJ2-2 | TRBV7-3 | TGTGCCAGCAGCTTGACCGGGACTAGCGTCGGGGAGCTGTTTTTT | CASSLTGTSVGELFF
TRBD1 | . | TRBJ1-4 | TRBV5-6 | TGTGCCAGCAGCTTAACAGGGGGGGATGAAAAACTGTTTTTT | CASSLTGGDEKLFF
. | . | TRBJ2-5 | TRBV14 | TGTGCCAGCAGCCAAGACCCCCCGGGGACCCAGTACTTC | CASSQDPPGTQYF
. | . | TRBJ1-1 | TRBV28 | TGTGCCAGCAGTCAACCCCTAGGGGCAAGCGCTGAAGCTTTCTTT | CASSQPLGASAEAFF
. | . | TRBJ2-4 | TRBV5-1 | TGCGCCAGCAGCTTGGAGAGGGCTAGCAGTTTAGCCAAAAACATTCAGTACTTC | CASSLERASSLAKNIQYF
TRBD1 | once | TRBJ2-5 | TRBV30 | TGTGCCTGGAGTGACTTTGGCAGGGGGCCAGAGACCCAGTACTTC | CAWSDFGRGPETQYF
TRBD1 | . | TRBJ1-1 | TRBV5-1 | TGCGCCAGCAGGTGGACAGGGGGGAACACTGAAGCTTTCTTT | CASRWTGGNTEAFF
. | . | TRBJ1-2 | TRBV5-6 | TGTGCCAGCAACTACAGGGATCGATGGGGAGGCTACACCTTC | CASNYRDRWGGYTF
TRBD1 | few | TRBJ1-5 | TRBV7-9 | TGTGCCAGCAGCTTAGGGTCCGGCGGGACAGGCCATCAGCCCCAGCATTTT | CASSLGSGGTGHQPQHF
. | . | TRBJ2-7 | TRBV7-2 | TGTGCCAGCAGCTTACTCTACGAGCAGTACTTC | CASSLLYEQYF
. | . | TRBJ2-7 | TRBV29-1 | TGCAGCATCACTGGGGTAGCGGACGAGCAGTACTTC | CSITGVADEQYF
. | . | TRBJ1-1 | TRBV6-6 | TGTGCCAGCACTAAGGAGGGGAACACTGAAGCTTTCTTT | CASTKEGNTEAFF
TRBD1 | . | TRBJ2-5 | TRBV6-1 | TGTGCCAGCAGTGAAACCATGGGACAGGGTAGAGAGACCCAGTACTTC | CASSETMGQGRETQYF
. | . | TRBJ2-1 | TRBV28 | TGTGCCAGCAGTTGGACTATTTACAATGAGCAGTTCTTC | CASSWTIYNEQFF
TRBD1 | . | TRBJ2-7 | TRBV28 | TGTGCCAGCAGGGGGACAGGGTTTTACTACGAGCAGTACTTC | CASRGTGFYYEQYF
TRBD2 | . | TRBJ2-1 | TRBV7-7 | TGTGCTAGCAGCTTAGTCCGGGGGGATGAGCAGTTCTTC | CASSLVRGDEQFF
. | . | TRBJ1-1 | TRBV10-1 | TGCGCCAGCAGTGGTAAGACCGCAGGAGGCACTGAAGCTTTCTTT | CASSGKTAGGTEAFF
. | . | TRBJ1-1 | TRBV6-5 | TGTGCCAGCAGGATCGGCACTGAAGCTTTCTTT | CASRIGTEAFF
TRBD2 | . | TRBJ2-7 | TRBV7-8 | TGTGCCAGCAGCTTAAGGGAGCTAGCGGGAGCTCTCTCCTACGAGCAGTACTTC | CASSLRELAGALSYEQYF
. | . | TRBJ2-5 | TRBV19 | TGTGCCAGTATGGACAGACAAGAGACCCAGTACTTC | CASMDRQETQYF
TRBD2 | once | TRBJ2-1 | TRBV6-6 | TGTGCCAGCAGTTACTCGACGGGAGGGGGTGAGCAGTTCTTC | CASSYSTGGGEQFF
. | . | TRBJ1-2 | TRBV4-2 | TGTGCCAGCAGCCAAGATTGGGGGGATAACTATGGCTACACCTTC | CASSQDWGDNYGYTF
TRBD2 | . | TRBJ2-1 | TRBV28 | TGTGCCAGCAACCTCCGACAGGGTCTACTAGCGGGGTTCAATGAGCAGTTCTTC | CASNLRQGLLAGFNEQFF
. | . | TRBJ1-2 | TRBV6-5 | TGTGCCAGCAGTAAACGGAGGTGGTATGGCTACACCTTC | CASSKRRWYGYTF
. | . | TRBJ1-3 | TRBV7-9 | TGTGCCAGCAGCTCTACGAGCTCTGGAAACACCATATATTTT | CASSSTSSGNTIYF
TRBD2 | . | TRBJ2-5 | TRBV4-1 | TGCGCCAGCAGCCAAGAAGCGACTAGCGGGAGGTTCCAAGAGACCCAGTACTTC | CASSQEATSGRFQETQYF
. | . | TRBJ2-1 | TRBV28 | TGTGCCAGCAGTTGGGACAGCAACGGGGGTGAGCAGTTCTTC | CASSWDSNGGEQFF
. | . | TRBJ2-3 | TRBV7-2 | TGTGCCAGCAGCGCCCAGGGTCACACAGATACGCAGTATTTT | CASSAQGHTDTQYF
. | . | TRBJ1-1 | TRBV6-5 | TGTGCCAGCAGAGACACCGGCACTGAAGCTTTCTTT | CASRDTGTEAFF
. | few | TRBJ1-2 | TRBV27 | TGTGCCAGCAGTATCCAGGGTTTCGGCTACACCTTC | CASSIQGFGYTF
TRBD2 | . | TRBJ2-4 | TRBV6-5 | TGTGCCAGCAGTTACTGGGCTAGCGGGAGAAACATTCAGTACTTC | CASSYWASGRNIQYF
TRBD1 | . | TRBJ2-7 | TRBV11-3 | TGTGCCAGCAGCTTAGGGGACAGGTACGAGCAGTACTTC | CASSLGDRYEQYF
. | few | TRBJ1-5 | TRBV19 | TGTGCCAGTAGTAGCCTCTGGGGGGGAATCAGCAATCAGCCCCAGCATTTT | CASSSLWGGISNQPQHF
TRBD2 | . | TRBJ2-3 | TRBV9 | TGTGCCAGCAGCGCGACTGGCGGGAGTGCAGATACGCAGTATTTT | CASSATGGSADTQYF
. | . | TRBJ2-7 | TRBV14 | TGTGCCAGCAGCCAAGGAGGGACACTCTACGAGCAGTACTTC | CASSQGGTLYEQYF
TRBD2 | once | TRBJ2-7 | TRBV7-8 | TGTGCCAGCAGCTTGAGCGGGAGGGCCTACGAGCAGTACTTC | CASSLSGRAYEQYF
. | . | TRBJ2-1 | TRBV7-6 | TGTGCCAGCAGCTTAGAAGCGGCCAGTACCTACAATGAGCAGTTCTTC | CASSLEAASTYNEQFF
. | . | TRBJ2-7 | TRBV19 | TGTGCCAGTAGTATAGCGAGGCGCTCCTACGAGCAGTACTTC | CASSIARRSYEQYF
. | . | TRBJ2-1 | TRBV5-4 | TGTGCCAGCAGCTTGGAACGGGGTAGCTACAATGAGCAGTTCTTC | CASSLERGSYNEQFF
. | . | TRBJ2-3 | TRBV29-1 | TGCAGCGTTGTGCGACCGAGGGACACAAGCACAGATACGCAGTATTTT | CSVVRPRDTSTDTQYF
TRBD1 | . | TRBJ2-1 | TRBV4-1 | TGCGCCAGCAGCCCTACAGGGGAGCGTACCTACAATGAGCAGTTCTTC | CASSPTGERTYNEQFF
. | . | TRBJ1-3 | TRBV2 | TGTGCCAGCAGTTGGACAAGAAGAGGACCTGGAAACACCATATATTTT | CASSWTRRGPGNTIYF
TRBD2 | . | TRBJ2-1 | TRBV5-8 | TGTGCCAGCAGCCTCGGACTAGCGGGAGCCTACAATGAGCAGTTCTTC | CASSLGLAGAYNEQFF
. | . | TRBJ2-7 | TRBV7-6 | TGTGCCAGCAGCTTCTCCCCTACCTACGAGCAGTACTTC | CASSFSPTYEQYF
. | . | TRBJ2-5 | TRBV6-6 | TGTGCCAGCAGTTACTCGCGTGGAGCCCAAGAGACCCAGTACTTC | CASSYSRGAQETQYF